A single sample gave rise to the 32 T cell receptor beta chains below, sequenced in a study of T cell responses to AZD1222 COVID-19 vaccine. The data were produced by immunoSEQ multiplex PCR, yet TCRdb's version contains in-frame clones alone and is incomplete. The data show 150,000 to 200,000 clones, 94% seen once. The material sequenced was peripheral blood, taken 28 days after the second AZD1222 dose. Receptors were obtained from an adult who received the AZD1222 COVID-19 vaccine.

The chain combines TRBV3-1 (or the pseudogene TRBV3-2) with TRBJ2-3, with a tentative D call TRBD1 (5 bases). The CDR3 totals 13 residues. Germline CDR1 LGHDT, CDR2 YNNKEL (reference sequence). V lost 6 bases and J 3 bases, leaving 10 bases between the germline ends. CDR3 in amino acids: CASRPPGTDTQYF. In DNA, the CDR3 is TGTGCCAGCAGGCCCCCAGGGACAGATACGCAGTATTTT.

Turning to this clone: At one boundary the junction diverges from the germline segment, which might be a read error. The chain recombines TRBV6-2 or TRBV6-3 with TRBJ2-3, with D possibly being TRBD1 (6 bases). Germline V lookup: CDR1 MNHEY, CDR2 SVGEGT. This CDR3 has 18 residues. The CDR3 DNA is TGTGCCAGCAGCTACTTTAAGGGGCAGGGGATTTCCACAGATACGCAGTATTTT. Its protein product is CASSYFKGQGISTDTQYF.

The CDR3 DNA follows: TGTGCCAGCAGCTTGGGGACAGGGTTTCAGCCCCAGCATTTT. As protein: CASSLGTGFQPQHF. This chain links TRBV11-2 with TRBJ1-5, with TRBD1 matching over 9 bases. CDR1 and CDR2 (germline): SGHAT, FQNNGV. This CDR3 contains 14 residues. Germline trimming cut 3 bases from V and 6 bases from J; bases unmatched to any gene: 3.

On this clone itself: This sample also contains other DNA sequences that code for the same CDR3. This chain links TRBV7-9 with TRBJ2-6; D is uncertain. This CDR3 is 15 amino acids long. Deletions cut 2 bases from V and 1 base from J, with 6 bases between. Looked up from germline, CDR1 is SEHNR and CDR2 is FQNEAQ (reference sequence). Here the CDR3 DNA reads TGTGCCAGCAGCTTAAGTGAATCTGGGGCCAACGTCCTGACTTTC. The encoded protein is CASSLSESGANVLTF.

This chain uses TRBV2 with TRBJ2-5; 7 bases are shared with TRBD2. Trimming removed 8 bases from V and 5 bases from J; junction bases left unmatched: 8. The CDR3 is 13 amino acids. Looked up from germline, CDR1 is SNHLY and CDR2 is FYNNEI. CDR3 loop: CASGGDLRETQYF. As DNA, the CDR3 is TGTGCCAGCGGGGGGGACCTTAGGGAGACCCAGTACTTC. Drawing the rest from reference TRBV2 and TRBJ2-5, the complete variable domain is EPEVTQTPSHQVTQMGQEVILRCVPISNHLYFYWYRQILGQKVEFLVSFYNNEISEKSEIFDDQFSVERPDGSNFTLKIRSTKLEDSAMYFCASGGDLRETQYFGPGTRLLVL.

This clone was seen a single time. The rearrangement links TRBV5-8 to TRBJ1-2; TRBD1 matches at 7 bases. Trimming took 5 bases from V and 3 from J; bases not matched to a gene: 4. The CDR3 loop spans 13 amino acids. Germline V gene data show CDR1 as SGHTS and CDR2 as YDEGEE. CDR3 sequence reads: CASRLTGYYGYTF. The CDR3 bases are TGTGCCAGCAGACTGACAGGGTACTATGGCTACACCTTC.

This clone was counted a single time. The J gene is TRBJ2-1, the V gene TRBV5-1; D is undetermined. The ends were cut back, 1 base at V and 6 bases at J, with 11 bases in the middle. There are 14 residues in the CDR3. Germline CDR1 SGHRS, CDR2 YFSETQ. The CDR3 here is CASSLFVAGNEQFF. The CDR3 region has the DNA TGCGCCAGCAGCTTGTTTGTGGCAGGCAATGAGCAGTTCTTC.

The genes are TRBV3-1 (or the pseudogene TRBV3-2) and TRBJ2-2; 16 bases map to TRBD2. This CDR3 contains 19 residues. From germline, CDR1 is LGHDT and CDR2 YNNKEL (reference sequence). V was clipped by 4 bases and J by 4 bases; unmatched bases: 9. The CDR3 loop reads CASSPAGTSGRDITGELFF. The CDR3 DNA sequence: TGTGCCAGCAGCCCCGCGGGGACTAGCGGGAGGGACATCACCGGGGAGCTGTTTTTT.

This rearrangement joins TRBV28 to TRBJ1-1; perhaps TRBD1 as D (5 bases). In germline, CDR1 is MDHEN, CDR2 SYDVKM. The CDR3 spans 10 residues. V lost 8 bases to trimming and J lost 8 bases, with 9 bases between them. The CDR3 DNA reads TGTGCCAGCCAGGGACTCGAAGCTTTCTTT. Protein: CASQGLEAFF.

The chain has TRBV7-3 and TRBJ2-7; D is possibly TRBD2 (6 bases). V was pared by 7 bases and J by 4 bases, with 23 bases between. Per germline, CDR1 SGHTA and CDR2 FQGTGA. This CDR3 is 16 amino acids long. In nucleotides, the CDR3 is TGTGCCAGCACCCCCCAGTGGGGGGAACCCCGTTACGAGCAGTACTTC. As protein: CASTPQWGEPRYEQYF.

For this clone: Other DNA variants within this sample encode the same CDR3. This chain links TRBV9 with TRBJ1-2, with a weak D call TRBD1 (6 bases). The CDR3 spans 15 residues. Trimming removed 3 bases at V and 8 bases at J, with 20 bases between. Germline assignment: CDR1 SGDLS and CDR2 YYNGEE. CDR3 region: CASSGEQGPLTGYTF. Here the CDR3 DNA reads TGTGCCAGCAGCGGAGAACAGGGCCCCTTAACAGGCTACACCTTC.

V usage is TRBV7-8 and J usage is TRBJ2-7; 7 bases align to TRBD1. There are 14 residues in the CDR3. Germline trimming cut 5 bases from V and 0 bases from J; bases unmatched to any gene: 4. Germline V gene lookup returns CDR1 SGHVS and CDR2 FQNEAQ. As DNA, the CDR3 is TGTGCCAGCAGCCTGGGACAGTACTCCTACGAGCAGTACTTC. Translation gives CASSLGQYSYEQYF.

This rearrangement joins TRBV4-3 to TRBJ2-2, with D possibly being TRBD1 (5 bases). The CDR3 length is 17 residues. Germline CDR1 reads LGHNA; CDR2 reads YSLEER. Trimming took 4 bases from V and 0 from J, leaving 15 bases between them. Here the CDR3 reads CASSLSKGWTNTGELFF. The CDR3 nucleotides read TGCGCCAGCAGCCTCTCTAAGGGGTGGACGAACACCGGGGAGCTGTTTTTT.

V and J are TRBV5-4 and TRBJ2-3; 9 nucleotides agree with TRBD2. CDR1 is SGHNT, CDR2 YYREEE, per germline (reference sequence). There are 16 residues in the CDR3. The junction had 11 bases not matched to a gene; V was cut back by 0 bases and J by 9 bases. The chain's CDR3 is CASSLDGGGAGRTQYF. CDR3 nucleotide sequence: TGTGCCAGCAGCTTGGACGGCGGGGGGGCCGGTAGAACGCAGTATTTT.

The V call is TRBV5-1, the J call TRBJ2-1; 12 bases align to TRBD2. With 0 bases clipped from V and 9 bases from J, the junction kept 13 bases outside the gene matches. Germline loops: CDR1 SGHRS, CDR2 YFSETQ. This CDR3 has 18 residues. CDR3 DNA: TGCGCCAGCAGCTTGGACTCACCGGGACTAGCGGGTATTACTGAGCAGTTCTTC. Residues: CASSLDSPGLAGITEQFF.

The J gene is TRBJ2-6, the V gene TRBV4-1; a possible D gene is TRBD1 (5 bases). The germline V gene has CDR1 MGHRA and CDR2 YSYEKL. V was trimmed by 0 bases and J by 0 bases, leaving 6 bases between them. CDR3 size: 16 residues. In nucleotides, the CDR3 is TGCGCCAGCAGCCAAGATCAGGGCTCTGGGGCCAACGTCCTGACTTTC. It encodes CASSQDQGSGANVLTF.

This sequence joins TRBV12-5 and TRBJ2-3; maybe TRBD2 (5 bases). Germline values: CDR1 LGHNT, CDR2 FRNRAP. The V gene lost 1 base and the J gene lost 1 base, with 9 bases spanning the gap. The CDR3 spans 15 residues. Here the CDR3 reads CASGLGRGGTDTQYF. Written as DNA, the CDR3 is TGTGCTAGTGGTTTGGGCCGGGGAGGCACAGATACGCAGTATTTT.

This rearrangement joins TRBV7-3 to TRBJ2-1, with 8 positions matching TRBD1. The CDR3 has 17 residues. In germline, CDR1 is SGHTA, CDR2 FQGTGA. J gave up 7 bases and V 1 base, and 12 bases lay outside the gene matches. CDR3 nucleotide sequence: TGTGCCAGCAGCTTAATTCTAGCAGGGGGCCTGTTAAATGAGCAGTTCTTC. It codes for CASSLILAGGLLNEQFF.

The chain combines TRBV18 with TRBJ2-3; TRBD2 aligns across 8 bases. There are 18 residues in the CDR3. Germline CDR1 is KGHSH and CDR2 is LQKENI. Trimming took 0 bases from V and 0 from J; bases not matched to a gene: 8. This CDR3 is CASSPPRTSLSSTDTQYF. Written as DNA, the CDR3 is TGTGCCAGCTCACCACCACGGACTAGCCTCTCTAGCACAGATACGCAGTATTTT.

V usage is TRBV5-4 and J usage is TRBJ2-2; D is possibly TRBD1 (5 bases). The CDR3 is 14 amino acids. Per the germline V gene, CDR1 is SGHNT and CDR2 is YYREEE (reference sequence). The V gene lost 3 bases and the J gene lost 9 bases, with 15 bases spanning the gap. The CDR3 spells CASSSVVGRRELFF. CDR3 sequence (DNA): TGTGCCAGCAGCTCGGTTGTGGGGCGCAGGGAGCTGTTTTTT.

This chain links TRBV6-6 with TRBJ2-2; the D is unclear. Looked up from germline, CDR1 is MNHNY and CDR2 is SVGAGI (reference sequence). The CDR3 totals 13 residues. CDR3 sequence: CGASRANTGELFF. CDR3 sequence (DNA): TGTGGGGCCAGCCGGGCGAACACCGGGGAGCTGTTTTTT.

Only one count was recorded for this clone. V is TRBV6-5 and J is TRBJ1-1, with D uncertain. The germline CDR1 and CDR2 sequences are MNHEY and SVGAGI. The CDR3 is 12 amino acids. V was shortened by 6 bases and J by 5 bases, with 10 bases between the two germline ends. CDR3 sequence: CASSPITTEAFF. Here the CDR3 DNA reads TGTGCCAGCAGCCCGATAACGACTGAAGCTTTCTTT.

This clone has only one observation. This chain uses TRBV27 with TRBJ2-3, with a possible D match to TRBD2 (6 bases). Germline lookup yields CDR1 MNHEY and CDR2 SMNVEV (reference sequence). CDR3 length equals 16 residues. V lost 4 bases and J 0 bases, leaving 14 bases between the germline ends. CDR3 protein: CASSSREGGSTDTQYF. The CDR3 DNA reads as TGTGCCAGCAGTTCCCGCGAGGGAGGAAGCACAGATACGCAGTATTTT.

This chain connects TRBV7-6 to TRBJ2-7; unclear D gene. Germline V gene sequence: CDR1 SGHVS, CDR2 FNYEAQ. The V end lost 1 base, the J end lost 5 bases, and 12 bases lay between the germline ends. The CDR3 covers 14 residues. CDR3 bases: TGTGCCAGCAGCTTAGAGGCCAGGCCGGACGAGCAGTACTTC. Translating gives CASSLEARPDEQYF.

This sequence joins TRBV5-4 and TRBJ2-1; 9 bases line up with TRBD1. Trimming took 4 bases from V and 3 from J; bases not matched to a gene: 5. CDR3 length: 15 residues. Looked up from germline, CDR1 is SGHNT and CDR2 is YYREEE (reference sequence). The CDR3 coding sequence is TGTGCCAGCAGCCTAGGGACAGGGAACTACAATGAGCAGTTCTTC. Protein: CASSLGTGNYNEQFF.

V gene TRBV13 combines with J gene TRBJ2-7; D not resolved. With 4 bases removed from V and 1 base from J, the gap between germline ends came to 11 bases. The CDR3 is 14 residues long. CDR1 PRHDT and CDR2 FYEKMQ come from the germline V gene (reference sequence). CDR3 amino acids: CASSSTDRSYEQYF. DNA of the CDR3: TGTGCCAGCAGCTCCACGGATAGATCCTACGAGCAGTACTTC. The full variable domain, completed using reference TRBV13 and TRBJ2-7, is AAGVIQSPRHLIKEKRETATLKCYPIPRHDTVYWYQQGPGQDPQFLISFYEKMQSDKGSIPDRFSAQQFSDYHSELNMSSLELGDSALYFCASSSTDRSYEQYFGPGTRLTVT.

The genes are TRBV12-3 or TRBV12-4 and TRBJ2-2; D is unclear. V dropped 5 bases and J dropped 1 base, with 2 bases sitting between them. This CDR3 contains 12 residues. CDR3: CASSKNTGELFF. CDR3 nucleotides: TGTGCCAGCAGTAAGAACACCGGGGAGCTGTTTTTT.

This clone was detected a few times. This sequence joins TRBV6-6 and TRBJ1-6, with 10 bases aligning to TRBD1. Trimming cost V 2 bases and J 10 bases; bases outside gene matches: 8. CDR3 length: 16 residues. Germline assignment: CDR1 MNHNY and CDR2 SVGAGI (reference sequence). In DNA, the CDR3 is TGTGCCAGCAGTTACCCCCCGGACAGGGGGAGATCACCCCTCCACTTT. It encodes CASSYPPDRGRSPLHF.

The V call is TRBV28, the J call TRBJ1-2; a possible D gene is TRBD1 (5 bases). Between the trimmed V and J ends, which lost 6 bases and 8 bases, there was a span of 16 bases. The length of the CDR3 is 13 residues. Germline-derived CDR1 and CDR2 are MDHEN and SYDVKM. DNA for the CDR3: TGTGCCAGCAGAACCACCGGGAGACAGGGCTACACCTTC. This encodes CASRTTGRQGYTF.

This chain joins TRBV11-2 and TRBJ1-3; D is ambiguous. Germline V gene data show CDR1 as SGHAT and CDR2 as FQNNGV. V lost 2 bases, J lost 0 bases, and 8 bases lay in between. The CDR3 totals 15 residues. CDR3 in DNA: TGTGCCAGCAGCTTAAGAGTTACCTCTGGAAACACCATATATTTT. This translates into CASSLRVTSGNTIYF.

This chain links TRBV5-4 with TRBJ2-2; D not certain. The germline V gene has CDR1 SGHNT and CDR2 YYREEE (reference sequence). The V end was cut by 3 bases, the J end by 7 bases, with 10 bases between. The CDR3 is made up of 13 amino acids. The CDR3 region has the DNA TGTGCCAGCAGCTCAATATCCCACGGGGAGCTGTTTTTT. This translates into CASSSISHGELFF.

Only one count was recorded for this clone. The V call is TRBV11-2, the J call TRBJ2-5; 13 bases are a match to TRBD2. Looked up from germline, CDR1 is SGHAT and CDR2 is FQNNGV. After removal of 5 bases from V and 5 bases from J, the junction contained 8 bases not matched to a gene. The CDR3 runs 16 residues. The CDR3 spells CASSSPPGLAGETQYF. CDR3 sequence (DNA): TGTGCCAGCAGCAGCCCCCCGGGACTAGCGGGGGAGACCCAGTACTTC.